This TCR beta chain emerged from a study of Graves' ophthalmopathy and Graves' hyperthyroidism. Over 18 months of follow-up, stable hyperthyroidism required that no ophthalmopathy appear. Newly diagnosed, the hyperthyroidism patients had under 2 months' duration and were aged 18 to 65. The PBMC fraction was derived from 10 ml of fresh peripheral blood. The authors amplified TCR beta CDR3 regions from RNA transcripts. In the first round, RT-PCR was carried out with HTBI primers, and a multiplex PCR formed the second round. TCRdb ran MiXCR on the multiplex PCR reads and lists one entry per CDR3 protein. The data contain about 400,000 distinct CDR3 sequences, 21% of them singletons. This clonotype has at least ten counts. Per germline, CDR1 MNHEY and CDR2 SVGEGT. Trimming removed 7 bases from V and 4 bases from J, with 20 bases in between. The CDR3 consists of 17 residues.

The sequence derives from a young woman with stable Graves' hyperthyroidism. Specimen: peripheral blood. This sequence joins TRBV6-2 or TRBV6-3 and TRBJ2-6; TRBD1 might be the D (6 bases). The CDR3: CASTRGSARWGANVLTF. Here the CDR3 DNA reads TGTGCCAGCACCAGGGGATCGGCTCGATGGGGGGCCAACGTCCTGACTTTC.